The 10 T cell receptor beta chains presented below share a single source sample, sequenced in a study of cytomegalovirus exposure and HLA in healthy donors. Primers for the PCR totalled 60 Vbeta and 13 Jbeta. Repertoires were generated with immunoSEQ multiplex PCR, while TCRdb's copy carries only in-frame clones and drops some. The profile shows some 130,000 clones, roughly 78% of them singletons. Sample: PBMCs. These receptors came from a young man in good health and CMV-seronegative.

This chain uses TRBV13 with TRBJ2-3; weak D call: TRBD2 (5 bases). V was pared by 0 bases and J by 0 bases, with 16 bases between. From germline, CDR1 is PRHDT and CDR2 FYEKMQ (reference sequence). This CDR3 comprises 18 residues. The CDR3 DNA reads as TGTGCCAGCAGCTTAGGTCGGGTGTGGGAGATCAGCACAGATACGCAGTATTTT. Its protein product is CASSLGRVWEISTDTQYF.

The chain uses TRBV19 and TRBJ2-3; TRBD2 agrees at 9 bases. The CDR3 runs to 15 residues. J gave up 5 bases and V 3 bases, and 6 bases lay outside the gene matches. CDR1 is LNHDA, CDR2 SQIVND, per germline (reference sequence). For the CDR3, the DNA is TGTGCCAGTAGTATTCGCGGGAGGGATGTAGATACGCAGTATTTT. It translates to CASSIRGRDVDTQYF.

This clone was seen only a few times. The chain has TRBV4-3 and TRBJ1-1, with no clear D. Trimming took 0 bases from V and 10 from J, leaving 12 bases between them. The germline CDR1 and CDR2 sequences are LGHNA and YSLEER. The length of the CDR3 is 13 residues. The CDR3 region is CASSQDEGFRAFF. Here the CDR3 DNA reads TGCGCCAGCAGCCAAGATGAGGGTTTCCGAGCTTTCTTT.

The rearrangement links TRBV28 to TRBJ1-2, with D unclear. The CDR3 is 14 residues long. The V gene lost 2 bases and the J gene lost 8 bases, with 15 bases spanning the gap. Germline V CDR1 and CDR2: MDHEN, SYDVKM. DNA for the CDR3: TGTGCCAGCAGTTTAGGAACAGTTTCAAGGGGCTACACCTTC. Encoded protein: CASSLGTVSRGYTF.

This clone was detected once. The V and J genes are TRBV19 and TRBJ1-1; unclear D gene. The CDR3 covers 14 residues. Trimming took 1 base from V and 2 from J, leaving 8 bases between them. Germline-derived CDR1 and CDR2 are LNHDA and SQIVND (reference sequence). The CDR3 loop reads CASSIVSENTEAFF. Here the CDR3 DNA reads TGTGCCAGTAGTATAGTAAGCGAAAACACTGAAGCTTTCTTT.

This chain links TRBV7-9 with TRBJ2-1, with 11 bases aligning to TRBD2. V lost 1 base and J lost 6; bases outside the gene matches: 2. The CDR3 contains 15 residues. Germline CDR1 and CDR2: SEHNR and FQNEAQ (reference sequence). The CDR3 is CASSLVLAGGNEQFF. CDR3 coding DNA: TGTGCCAGCAGCTTAGTCCTAGCGGGGGGCAATGAGCAGTTCTTC.

Here the CDR3 reads CASSPPMTSGITQYF. CDR3 nucleotide sequence: TGTGCCAGCTCACCTCCCATGACTAGCGGGATTACCCAGTACTTC. The genes are TRBV18 and TRBJ2-5; 11 bases are shared with TRBD2. CDR3 length: 15 amino acids. Germline loops: CDR1 KGHSH, CDR2 LQKENI. Trimming removed 3 bases from V and 8 bases from J; junction bases left unmatched: 8.

This chain connects TRBV27 to TRBJ2-2, with D possibly matching TRBD2 (5 bases). The CDR3 has 15 residues. From germline, CDR1 is MNHEY and CDR2 SMNVEV (reference sequence). V was pared by 5 bases and J by 4 bases, with 14 bases between. This CDR3 reads CASSAQLEGTGELFF. Written as DNA, the CDR3 is TGTGCCAGCAGTGCTCAACTTGAGGGCACCGGGGAGCTGTTTTTT.

This sequence joins TRBV6-5 and TRBJ1-2; D is unclear. Germline lookup yields CDR1 MNHEY and CDR2 SVGAGI. CDR3 length equals 11 residues. The germline V and J ends were trimmed by 6 bases and 7 bases, with 9 bases remaining between them. The CDR3 is CASREVTGYTF. The CDR3 coding sequence is TGTGCCAGCAGGGAGGTGACTGGCTACACCTTC.

CDR3 loop: CASRGLAGVGETQYF. CDR3 nucleotide sequence: TGTGCCAGCAGGGGACTAGCGGGAGTGGGAGAGACCCAGTACTTC. The chain carries TRBV6-5 and TRBJ2-5, with 14 bases lining up with TRBD2. Looked up from germline, CDR1 is MNHEY and CDR2 is SVGAGI. The V segment lost 6 bases and the J segment 4 bases; nucleotides outside the gene matches: 4. The CDR3 consists of 15 residues.